This T cell receptor beta chain derives from a study of memory CD4+ T cells and cytomegalovirus serostatus. Per the study methods: Out-of-frame sequences were removed, leaving about 2.2 million distinct TCRbeta sequences. TCRdb's copy holds only in-frame clones and misses some; the assay was immunoSEQ multiplex PCR. V, J and clone size are taken as reported in that table, and D and trimming were inferred from the DNA itself. The profile shows roughly 86,000 clones, 75% to 85% of them singletons. Germline V gene lookup returns CDR1 MNHEY and CDR2 SVGAGI. The CDR3 is 14 residues long. The trim removed 7 bases at V and 3 bases at J, leaving 5 bases unmatched. Single viable CD3+CD4+CD8-CD45RO+ cells were sorted as the memory CD4+ T cells.

Input material: memory CD4+ T cells from blood. The rearrangement uses TRBV6-5 and TRBJ2-1; 8 nucleotides align to TRBD1. This TCR derives from an adult in good health and CMV-seropositive. The CDR3 here is CASTRQGNYNEQFF. CDR3 sequence (DNA): TGTGCCAGCACCAGACAGGGGAACTACAATGAGCAGTTCTTC.